A single sample is the source of the 21 T cell receptor beta chains below, sequenced in a study of cytomegalovirus exposure and HLA in healthy donors. The primer mix had 60 Vbeta and 13 Jbeta primers. The method was immunoSEQ multiplex PCR; TCRdb's version includes in-frame clones alone and lacks a portion of them. In the table there are about 180,000 clones, approximately 80% of which are singletons. The sample was PBMCs. These receptors all stem from a man aged 55 to 70 in good health and CMV-seronegative.

Concerning this clone itself: The same CDR3 can be traced to other DNA sequences in this sample. The chain is built from TRBV5-4 and TRBJ1-1; 7 bases line up with TRBD1. Trimming removed 3 bases from V and 7 bases from J; junction bases left unmatched: 3. The CDR3 consists of 12 residues. Germline values: CDR1 SGHNT, CDR2 YYREEE (reference sequence). The CDR3 bases are TGTGCCAGCAGCTGGGACAGAGGTGAAGCTTTCTTT. It encodes CASSWDRGEAFF.

The chain joins TRBV29-1 to TRBJ2-1; 11 nucleotides agree with TRBD2. The CDR3 is 14 amino acids. V lost 7 bases to trimming and J lost 7 bases; unmatched junction nucleotides: 9. Germline V gene lookup returns CDR1 SQVTM and CDR2 ANQGSEA. In DNA, the CDR3 is TGCAGCGCTCCAACTAGCGGGAGTTGGAATGAGCAGTTCTTC. Protein product: CSAPTSGSWNEQFF.

This chain joins TRBV6-5 and TRBJ2-7; TRBD1 matches 8 bases. This CDR3 has 15 residues. The V and J ends lost 6 bases and 0 bases, in that order; junction bases with no gene match: 7. Germline lookup yields CDR1 MNHEY and CDR2 SVGAGI. Here the CDR3 reads CASRPTGGSSYEQYF. The CDR3 region has the DNA TGTGCCAGCAGACCCACAGGGGGAAGCTCCTACGAGCAGTACTTC.

The chain has TRBV10-3 and TRBJ1-2; D is unresolved. CDR1 is ENHRY, CDR2 SYGVKD, per germline. This CDR3 is built from 14 residues. V was pared by 8 bases and J by 0 bases, with 13 bases between. The DNA for the CDR3 is TGTGCCATCTCCGATAGCGGCTCTAACTATGGCTACACCTTC. It is translated as CAISDSGSNYGYTF.

This chain links TRBV28 with TRBJ2-5, with TRBD2 identical over 12 bases. V lost 5 bases, J lost 6 bases, and 7 bases stayed unmatched. Germline V gene sequence: CDR1 MDHEN, CDR2 SYDVKM. The CDR3 runs to 15 residues. CDR3 DNA sequence: TGTGCCAGCAGTACCAGACTAGCGGGAGAAAAGACCCAGTACTTC. Amino acids: CASSTRLAGEKTQYF.

This sequence joins TRBV20-1 and TRBJ1-2; tentative D call: TRBD1 (6 bases). The CDR3 covers 11 residues. The germline V gene has CDR1 DFQATT and CDR2 SNEGSKA (reference sequence). Trimming removed 4 bases at V and 7 bases at J, with 10 bases between. CDR3 bases: TGCAGTGCTACGGACAGCAGTGGCTACACCTTC. Encoded protein: CSATDSSGYTF.

This clone appeared a single time. The chain recombines TRBV19 with TRBJ1-2, with a weak D call TRBD1 (6 bases). The V end was cut by 3 bases, the J end by 7 bases, with 15 bases between. The germline gives CDR1 LNHDA, CDR2 SQIVND (reference sequence). There are 14 residues in the CDR3. CDR3 loop: CASSIERGGGGYTF. The CDR3 DNA reads TGTGCCAGTAGTATCGAGCGCGGGGGCGGTGGCTACACCTTC.

The chain joins TRBV5-1 to TRBJ1-1, with D uncertain. The V end was cut by 1 base, the J end by 3 bases, with 10 bases between. The CDR3 loop spans 14 amino acids. Germline-derived CDR1 and CDR2 are SGHRS and YFSETQ. The CDR3: CASSLLDGDTEAFF. The CDR3 DNA is TGCGCCAGCAGCTTGTTAGACGGGGACACTGAAGCTTTCTTT. Combining the CDR3 with reference TRBV5-1 and TRBJ1-1 gives the whole variable domain KAGVTQTPRYLIKTRGQQVTLSCSPISGHRSVSWYQQTPGQGLQFLFEYFSETQRNKGNFPGRFSGRQFSNSRSEMNVSTLELGDSALYLCASSLLDGDTEAFFGQGTRLTVV.

The chain is built from TRBV5-6 and TRBJ1-5; the D is unclear. Germline CDR1 and CDR2: SGHDT and YYEEEE. Trimming pared 2 bases from V and 2 bases from J, leaving 8 bases between. This CDR3 is built from 14 residues. For the CDR3, the DNA is TGTGCCAGCAGCTTTGGCGCGGGCAATCAGCCCCAGCATTTT. Protein: CASSFGAGNQPQHF. Filled out from reference TRBV5-6 and TRBJ1-5, the complete variable domain reads DAGVTQSPTHLIKTRGQQVTLRCSPKSGHDTVSWYQQALGQGPQFIFQYYEEEERQRGNFPDRFSGHQFPNYSSELNVNALLLGDSALYLCASSFGAGNQPQHFGDGTRLSIL.

The chain is built from TRBV27 and TRBJ2-7; 10 nucleotides align to TRBD1. Germline V lookup: CDR1 MNHEY, CDR2 SMNVEV (reference sequence). The CDR3 runs 15 residues. Trimming at V came to 7 bases and at J to 4 bases, leaving 10 bases not matched to a gene. This CDR3 is CASTQRGGQGYEQYF. CDR3 bases: TGTGCCAGCACCCAGCGTGGGGGACAGGGGTACGAGCAGTACTTC.

V usage is TRBV5-1 and J usage is TRBJ2-1; D is perhaps TRBD1 (7 bases). In germline, CDR1 is SGHRS, CDR2 YFSETQ. This CDR3 comprises 16 residues. The V end was cut by 0 bases, the J end by 3 bases, with 13 bases between. The CDR3 sequence is CASSLATRDSYNEQFF. The CDR3 region has the DNA TGCGCCAGCAGCTTGGCGACTAGGGACAGCTACAATGAGCAGTTCTTC.

The V and J genes are TRBV25-1 and TRBJ1-5; D possibly corresponds to TRBD1 (6 bases). The CDR3 covers 14 residues. Germline V lookup: CDR1 MGHDK, CDR2 SYGVNS. Trimming left V 6 bases short and J 4 bases short, with 13 bases between. The CDR3 reads CASRPSGVNQPQHF. The CDR3 DNA follows: TGTGCCAGCAGACCATCAGGGGTAAATCAGCCCCAGCATTTT.

This clone was picked up one time. V is TRBV11-2 and J is TRBJ2-1; D unclear. The CDR3 has 13 amino acids. Germline assignment: CDR1 SGHAT and CDR2 FQNNGV. Trimming took 1 base from V and 7 from J, leaving 8 bases between them. In nucleotides, the CDR3 is TGTGCCAGCAGCTTAGGCAGGTGGAATGAGCAGTTCTTC. It is translated as CASSLGRWNEQFF.

Concerning this clone itself: This same CDR3 is encoded by further DNA sequences in the sample. The chain couples TRBV19 to TRBJ2-3, with 10 bases that match TRBD2. V was clipped by 8 bases and J by 6 bases; unmatched bases: 8. This CDR3 region has 14 residues. Per the germline V gene, CDR1 is LNHDA and CDR2 is SQIVND (reference sequence). Written as DNA, the CDR3 is TGTGCCAGTGAAATGGCTAGCGGGAGCGATACGCAGTATTTT. Translating it yields CASEMASGSDTQYF.

The chain is built from TRBV5-4 and TRBJ2-7, with TRBD2 matching over 11 bases. V shed 4 bases, J shed 2 bases, and the junction held 8 bases outside the gene matches. Germline V gene lookup returns CDR1 SGHNT and CDR2 YYREEE (reference sequence). This CDR3 is 16 amino acids long. The CDR3 coding sequence is TGTGCCAGCAGCCCGAGCGGTAGCGGGAGGGCCTACGAGCAGTACTTC. This codes for CASSPSGSGRAYEQYF.

This clone occurred once. J is TRBJ2-4 and V is TRBV30; D not certain. Per the germline V gene, CDR1 is GTSNPN and CDR2 is SVGIG (reference sequence). The V gene lost 0 bases and the J gene lost 0 bases, with 6 bases spanning the gap. The CDR3 length is 14 residues. In DNA, the CDR3 is TGTGCCTGGAGTGTACTACTAGCCAAAAACATTCAGTACTTC. Protein sequence: CAWSVLLAKNIQYF.

The J gene is TRBJ1-3, the V gene TRBV5-5; tentative D call: TRBD1 (6 bases). V lost 4 bases and J lost 0, with 11 bases in between. The CDR3 runs to 15 residues. Germline CDR1 and CDR2: SGHKS and YYEKEE (reference sequence). The chain's CDR3 is CASSERQASGNTIYF. CDR3 bases: TGTGCCAGCAGCGAGAGACAGGCCTCTGGAAACACCATATATTTT.

This clone was picked up a small number of times. The chain is built from TRBV14 and TRBJ1-1; D possibly corresponds to TRBD1 (5 bases). V lost 5 bases and J 4 bases, leaving 14 bases between the germline ends. Germline V gene sequence: CDR1 SGHDN, CDR2 FVKESK. This CDR3 spans 14 amino acids. The CDR3 DNA reads as TGTGCCAGCAGCTCCGGGTCGGGGGGCACTGAAGCTTTCTTT. It yields the protein CASSSGSGGTEAFF. Using reference TRBV14 and TRBJ1-1 for the parts outside the CDR3, the full variable domain is EAGVTQFPSHSVIEKGQTVTLRCDPISGHDNLYWYRRVMGKEIKFLLHFVKESKQDESGMPNNRFLAERTGGTYSTLKVQPAELEDSGVYFCASSSGSGGTEAFFGQGTRLTVV.

The rearrangement joins TRBV7-8 to TRBJ2-7, with a possible D match to TRBD1 (5 bases). The CDR3 consists of 17 residues. Per germline, CDR1 SGHVS and CDR2 FQNEAQ. V was pared by 0 bases and J by 2 bases, with 17 bases between. CDR3: CASSLASAVDRPYEQYF. CDR3 nucleotide sequence: TGTGCCAGCAGCTTAGCGTCAGCTGTTGACAGACCCTACGAGCAGTACTTC. The full variable domain, with the rest looked up from reference TRBV7-8 and TRBJ2-7, is GAGVSQSPRYKVAKRGQDVALRCDPISGHVSLFWYQQALGQGPEFLTYFQNEAQLDKSGLPSDRFFAERPEGSVSTLKIQRTQQEDSAVYLCASSLASAVDRPYEQYFGPGTRLTVT.

In its sample, this clone was seen a few times. This chain links TRBV6-6 with TRBJ2-2; D may be TRBD1 (5 bases). V lost 8 bases and J 0 bases, leaving 10 bases between the germline ends. Germline CDR1 MNHNY, CDR2 SVGAGI (reference sequence). The CDR3 is 14 amino acids. DNA of the CDR3: TGTGCCAGCCTGGCAGGGTCGAACACCGGGGAGCTGTTTTTT. It encodes CASLAGSNTGELFF.

The rearrangement links TRBV2 to TRBJ2-7; D may be TRBD2 (6 bases). The CDR3 is 14 amino acids. Germline loops: CDR1 SNHLY, CDR2 FYNNEI. V was clipped by 6 bases and J by 2 bases, with 14 bases between them. The CDR3 is CASSAAGIPYEQYF. Here the CDR3 DNA reads TGTGCCAGCAGCGCGGCGGGAATCCCCTACGAGCAGTACTTC.